A single sample gave rise to the 13 T cell receptor beta chains below, sequenced in a study of T cell responses to AZD1222 COVID-19 vaccine. Clones were sequenced by immunoSEQ multiplex PCR, and TCRdb holds only the in-frame ones, with some missing. The profile shows about 200,000 clones, roughly 92% of them singletons. The sample in question was peripheral blood, obtained 28 days after the second AZD1222 dose. Receptors were obtained from an adult who received the AZD1222 COVID-19 vaccine.

This clone was counted a single time. The chain has TRBV7-6 and TRBJ2-2, with D unresolved. Germline V gene lookup returns CDR1 SGHVS and CDR2 FNYEAQ. Deletions cut 5 bases from V and 2 bases from J, with 15 bases between. CDR3 length: 16 residues. The CDR3 sequence is CASSPRIGPNTGELFF. CDR3 nucleotide sequence: TGTGCCAGCAGCCCCCGTATAGGGCCTAACACCGGGGAGCTGTTTTTT.

This clone was seen more than once but under ten times. The chain combines TRBV19 with TRBJ1-1; 11 bases are a match to TRBD1. The V gene's germline CDR1 is LNHDA and CDR2 SQIVND (reference sequence). This CDR3 is 15 amino acids long. V trimming: 2 bases; J trimming: 7 bases; junction bases outside the gene matches: 6. The CDR3 DNA follows: TGTGCCAGTAGTATATCCGGACAGGGGGCCGATGAAGCTTTCTTT. This sequence encodes CASSISGQGADEAFF.

The chain carries TRBV6-5 and TRBJ1-2; D gene unclear. Looked up from germline, CDR1 is MNHEY and CDR2 is SVGAGI. There are 11 residues in the CDR3. V was clipped by 5 bases and J by 6 bases, with 7 bases between them. The CDR3 loop is CASSPIDGYTF. CDR3 sequence (DNA): TGTGCCAGCAGTCCCATCGATGGCTACACCTTC.

The rearrangement joins TRBV4-1 to TRBJ1-1; D is undetermined. Per the germline V gene, CDR1 is MGHRA and CDR2 is YSYEKL. Trimming removed 4 bases at V and 2 bases at J, with 11 bases between. CDR3 length: 14 residues. In DNA, the CDR3 is TGCGCCAGCAGCCCCCCAAGGGCCAACACTGAAGCTTTCTTT. It codes for CASSPPRANTEAFF.

V usage is TRBV5-4 and J usage is TRBJ2-2; D is perhaps TRBD1 or TRBD2 (6 bases each). V lost 0 bases and J 2 bases, leaving 14 bases between the germline ends. From germline, CDR1 is SGHNT and CDR2 YYREEE (reference sequence). This CDR3 region has 17 residues. CDR3 amino acids: CASSLGEGGHNTGELFF. CDR3 sequence (DNA): TGTGCCAGCAGCTTGGGCGAGGGGGGCCACAACACCGGGGAGCTGTTTTTT.

The chain joins TRBV7-2 to TRBJ2-7; D gene ambiguous. Germline V gene sequence: CDR1 SGHTA, CDR2 FQGNSA. V was shortened by 2 bases and J by 4 bases, with 6 bases between the two germline ends. The CDR3 length is 12 residues. The CDR3 reads CASSLLGYEQYF. The DNA of the CDR3 is TGTGCCAGCAGCTTATTGGGGTACGAGCAGTACTTC.

This clone was observed once. V and J are TRBV7-8 and TRBJ2-7; tentative D call: TRBD1 (6 bases). CDR3 length: 15 amino acids. Germline CDR1 reads SGHVS; CDR2 reads FQNEAQ. The V end was cut by 4 bases, the J end by 0 bases, with 13 bases between. Here the CDR3 reads CASSSRDTSSYEQYF. In nucleotides, the CDR3 is TGTGCCAGCAGCTCAAGGGACACGAGCTCCTACGAGCAGTACTTC.

The V gene is TRBV7-3, the J gene TRBJ2-7; D is undetermined. Germline CDR1 SGHTA, CDR2 FQGTGA. The length of the CDR3 is 13 residues. The V and J ends lost 1 base and 3 bases respectively, with 7 bases between them. DNA of the CDR3: TGTGCCAGCAGCTTAAATGGGTTCTACGAGCAGTACTTC. This codes for CASSLNGFYEQYF.

The chain is built from TRBV7-2 and TRBJ1-5; D gene uncertain. Germline V gene data show CDR1 as SGHTA and CDR2 as FQGNSA. The CDR3 is 14 residues long. Trimming pared 3 bases from V and 2 bases from J, leaving 8 bases between. In DNA, the CDR3 is TGTGCCAGCAGCTTCTGGGGAGGCAATCAGCCCCAGCATTTT. Protein product: CASSFWGGNQPQHF.

The chain employs TRBV10-3 and TRBJ1-4, with D possibly TRBD1 on 5 matching bases. Looked up from germline, CDR1 is ENHRY and CDR2 is SYGVKD. V was trimmed by 3 bases and J by 5 bases, leaving 13 bases between them. The CDR3 runs 15 residues. The CDR3 DNA reads TGTGCCATCAGTGACGCCCGACAGACCAATGAAAAACTGTTTTTT. Protein: CAISDARQTNEKLFF.

The V and J genes are TRBV5-1 and TRBJ2-5, with TRBD1 as a possible D gene (7 bases). Germline V gene data show CDR1 as SGHRS and CDR2 as YFSETQ. The CDR3 covers 15 residues. Trimming took 0 bases from V and 2 from J, leaving 11 bases between them. In DNA, the CDR3 is TGCGCCAGCAGCTTGGCGACAGGGAGGCAAGAGACCCAGTACTTC. Its protein product is CASSLATGRQETQYF.

The chain employs TRBV18 and TRBJ1-2; possible D gene TRBD1, 5 bases. This CDR3 spans 14 amino acids. Germline V lookup: CDR1 KGHSH, CDR2 LQKENI. V dropped 0 bases and J dropped 0 bases, with 5 bases sitting between them. CDR3 sequence (DNA): TGTGCCAGCTCACCACCGACAGCTAACTATGGCTACACCTTC. It is translated as CASSPPTANYGYTF. The whole variable domain, remainder taken from reference TRBV18 and TRBJ1-2, is NAGVMQNPRHLVRRRGQEARLRCSPMKGHSHVYWYRQLPEEGLKFMVYLQKENIIDESGMPKERFSAEFPKEGPSILRIQQVVRGDSAAYFCASSPPTANYGYTFGSGTRLTVV.

The chain uses TRBV19 and TRBJ2-1; the D is unclear. The CDR3 spans 16 residues. Trimming removed 3 bases from V and 7 bases from J, with 19 bases in between. Per the germline V gene, CDR1 is LNHDA and CDR2 is SQIVND (reference sequence). The CDR3 here is CASSMSAAPPWNEQFF. CDR3 bases: TGTGCCAGTAGTATGTCTGCGGCGCCACCATGGAATGAGCAGTTCTTC.